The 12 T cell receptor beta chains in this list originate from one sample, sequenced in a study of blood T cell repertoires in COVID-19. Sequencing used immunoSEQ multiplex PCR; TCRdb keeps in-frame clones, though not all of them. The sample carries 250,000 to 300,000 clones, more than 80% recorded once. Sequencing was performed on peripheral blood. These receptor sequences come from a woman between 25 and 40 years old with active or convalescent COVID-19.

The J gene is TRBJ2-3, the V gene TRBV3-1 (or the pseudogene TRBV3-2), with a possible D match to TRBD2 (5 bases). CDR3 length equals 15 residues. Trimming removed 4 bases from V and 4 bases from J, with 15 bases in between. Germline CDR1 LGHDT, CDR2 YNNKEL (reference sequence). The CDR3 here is CASSPTRDGADTQYF. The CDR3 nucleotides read TGTGCCAGCAGCCCAACTCGAGACGGGGCAGATACGCAGTATTTT.

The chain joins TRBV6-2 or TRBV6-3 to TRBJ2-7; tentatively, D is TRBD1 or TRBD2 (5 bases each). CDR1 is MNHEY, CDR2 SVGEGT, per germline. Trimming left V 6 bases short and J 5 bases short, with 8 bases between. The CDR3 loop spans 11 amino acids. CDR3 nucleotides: TGTGCCAGCAGCGGGGCCCACGAGCAGTACTTC. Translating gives CASSGAHEQYF.

Here the CDR3 DNA reads TGTGCCAGTAGTATGTGGGACAGGGGGAATGGCTACACCTTC. This sequence encodes CASSMWDRGNGYTF. V and J are TRBV19 and TRBJ1-2; 11 bases map to TRBD1. This CDR3 has 14 amino acids. In germline, CDR1 is LNHDA, CDR2 SQIVND (reference sequence). Losses at the gene ends were 3 bases for V and 6 bases for J; bases not matched to a gene: 3.

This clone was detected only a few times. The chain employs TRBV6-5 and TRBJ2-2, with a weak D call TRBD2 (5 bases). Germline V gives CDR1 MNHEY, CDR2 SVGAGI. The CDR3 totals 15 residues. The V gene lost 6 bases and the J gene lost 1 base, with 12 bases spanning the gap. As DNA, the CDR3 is TGTGCCAGCAGCCGCCAGAGGGAGAACACCGGGGAGCTGTTTTTT. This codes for CASSRQRENTGELFF.

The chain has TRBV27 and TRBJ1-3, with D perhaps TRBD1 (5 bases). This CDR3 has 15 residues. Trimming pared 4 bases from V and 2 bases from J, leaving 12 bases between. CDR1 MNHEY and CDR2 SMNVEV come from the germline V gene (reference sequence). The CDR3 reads CASSYQGSAGNTIYF. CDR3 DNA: TGTGCCAGCAGTTATCAGGGAAGCGCTGGAAACACCATATATTTT.

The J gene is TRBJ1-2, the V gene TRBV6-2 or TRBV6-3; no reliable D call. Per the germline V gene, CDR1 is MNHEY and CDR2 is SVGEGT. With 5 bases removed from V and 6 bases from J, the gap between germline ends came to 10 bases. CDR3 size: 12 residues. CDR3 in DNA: TGTGCCAGCAGTCCCGAGATCCATGGCTACACCTTC. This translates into CASSPEIHGYTF.

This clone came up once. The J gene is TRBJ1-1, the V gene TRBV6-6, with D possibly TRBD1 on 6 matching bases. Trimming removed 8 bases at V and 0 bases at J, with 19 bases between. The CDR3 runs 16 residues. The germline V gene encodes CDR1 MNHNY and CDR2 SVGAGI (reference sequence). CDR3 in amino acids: CASLNRVLFMNTEAFF. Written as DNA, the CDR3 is TGTGCCAGCCTGAACAGGGTCCTATTCATGAACACTGAAGCTTTCTTT.

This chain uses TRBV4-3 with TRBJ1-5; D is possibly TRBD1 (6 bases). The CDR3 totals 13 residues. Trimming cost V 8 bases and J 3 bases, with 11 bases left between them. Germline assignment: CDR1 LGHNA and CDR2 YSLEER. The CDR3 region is CASSRGHNQPQHF. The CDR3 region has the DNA TGCGCCAGCTCCAGGGGTCACAATCAGCCCCAGCATTTT.

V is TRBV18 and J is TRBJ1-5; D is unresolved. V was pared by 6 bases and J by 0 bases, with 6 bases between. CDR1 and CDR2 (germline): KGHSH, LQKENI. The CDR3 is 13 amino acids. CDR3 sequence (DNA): TGTGCCAGCTCCACGGGTAGCAATCAGCCCCAGCATTTT. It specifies CASSTGSNQPQHF.

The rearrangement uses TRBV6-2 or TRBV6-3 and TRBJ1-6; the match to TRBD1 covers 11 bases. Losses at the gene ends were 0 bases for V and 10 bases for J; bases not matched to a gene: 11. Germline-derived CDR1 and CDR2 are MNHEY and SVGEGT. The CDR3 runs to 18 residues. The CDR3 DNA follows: TGTGCCAGCAGTTACTCCGCCGGACAGGGGGCGATCGGATCACCCCTCCACTTT. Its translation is CASSYSAGQGAIGSPLHF.

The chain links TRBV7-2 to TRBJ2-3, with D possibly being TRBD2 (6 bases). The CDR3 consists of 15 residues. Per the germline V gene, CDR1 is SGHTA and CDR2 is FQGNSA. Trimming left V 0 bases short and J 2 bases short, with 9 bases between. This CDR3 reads CASSLARGYTDTQYF. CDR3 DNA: TGTGCCAGCAGCTTAGCGCGGGGCTACACAGATACGCAGTATTTT.

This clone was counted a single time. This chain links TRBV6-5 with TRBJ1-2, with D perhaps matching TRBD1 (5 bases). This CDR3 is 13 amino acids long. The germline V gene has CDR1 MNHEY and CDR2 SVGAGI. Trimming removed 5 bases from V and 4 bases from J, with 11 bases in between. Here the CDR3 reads CASSTDKTYGYTF. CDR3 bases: TGTGCCAGCAGTACGGACAAGACCTATGGCTACACCTTC.